This TCR beta chain was found in a study of radiotherapy plus CTLA-4 blockade in lung cancer. Regarding the study as a whole: How blood T cell clones changed early, along with interferon-beta, reportedly forecast response best. Subsequent to radiotherapy plus ipilimumab, tumor-derived TCR clones underwent expansion in blood.

The study gave focal radiation plus ipilimumab CTLA-4 blockade to patients with chemo-refractory metastatic non-small-cell lung cancer. This clone was counted a few times. Its antigen remains unidentified. The CDR3 spans 13 residues. Trimming removed 0 bases from V and 5 bases from J, with 8 bases in between. From germline, CDR1 is SGDLS and CDR2 YYNGEE. Data came from immunoSEQ multiplex PCR; TCRdb stores just in-frame clones and leaves some out. The top ten hold less than 25% of the sample, which has about 39,000 clones, 79% seen once. The sequencing here drew on peripheral blood, taken from a patient treated with radiotherapy plus ipilimumab. This clonotype was obtained from a human donor with non-small cell lung cancer that progressed on radiotherapy plus ipilimumab. The V and J genes are TRBV9 and TRBJ2-5, with unresolved D. The CDR3 DNA sequence: TGTGCCAGCAGCGTAGATAGTTTGGAGACCCAGTACTTC. This encodes CASSVDSLETQYF.